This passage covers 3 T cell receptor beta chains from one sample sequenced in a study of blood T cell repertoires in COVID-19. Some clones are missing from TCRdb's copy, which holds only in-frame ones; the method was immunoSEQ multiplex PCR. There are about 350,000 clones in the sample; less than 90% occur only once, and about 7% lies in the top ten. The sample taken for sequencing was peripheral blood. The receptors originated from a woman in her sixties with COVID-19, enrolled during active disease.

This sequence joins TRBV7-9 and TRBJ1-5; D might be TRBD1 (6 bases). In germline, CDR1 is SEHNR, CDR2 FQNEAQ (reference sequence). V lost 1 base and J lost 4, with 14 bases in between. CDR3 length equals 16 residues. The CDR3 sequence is CASSLGGRGANQPQHF. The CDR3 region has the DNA TGTGCCAGCAGCTTAGGAGGTCGGGGGGCGAATCAGCCCCAGCATTTT.

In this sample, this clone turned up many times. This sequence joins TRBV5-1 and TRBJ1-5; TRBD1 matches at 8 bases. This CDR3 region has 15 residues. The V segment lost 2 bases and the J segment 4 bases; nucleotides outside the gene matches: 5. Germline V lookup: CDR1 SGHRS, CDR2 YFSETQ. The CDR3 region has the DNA TGCGCCAGCAGCTTCGCCGGACAGGGTAATCAGCCCCAGCATTTT. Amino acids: CASSFAGQGNQPQHF.

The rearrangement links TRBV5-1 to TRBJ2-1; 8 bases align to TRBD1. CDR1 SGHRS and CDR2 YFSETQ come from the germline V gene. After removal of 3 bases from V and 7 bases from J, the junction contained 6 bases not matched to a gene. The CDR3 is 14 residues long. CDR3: CASSSQGAENEQFF. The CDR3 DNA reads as TGCGCCAGCAGCTCGCAGGGGGCTGAGAATGAGCAGTTCTTC.